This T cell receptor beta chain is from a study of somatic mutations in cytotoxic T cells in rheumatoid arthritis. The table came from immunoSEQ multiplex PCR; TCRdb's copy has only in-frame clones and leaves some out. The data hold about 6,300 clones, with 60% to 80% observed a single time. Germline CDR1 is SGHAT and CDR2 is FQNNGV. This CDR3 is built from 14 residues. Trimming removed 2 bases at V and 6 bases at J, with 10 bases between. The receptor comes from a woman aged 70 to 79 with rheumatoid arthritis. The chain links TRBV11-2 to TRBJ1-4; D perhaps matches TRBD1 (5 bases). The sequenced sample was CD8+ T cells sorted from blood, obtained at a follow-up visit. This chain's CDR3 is CASSLTQGDEKLFF. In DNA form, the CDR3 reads TGTGCCAGCAGCTTAACCCAGGGTGATGAAAAACTGTTTTTT.